Shown below are 28 T cell receptor beta chains from a single sample sequenced in a study of blood T cell repertoires in COVID-19. Assay used: immunoSEQ multiplex PCR; TCRdb lists only in-frame clones, some missing. In the table there are about 68,000 clones, 75% to 85% of which are singletons. Sample: peripheral blood. These receptors originate from a man aged 50 or older with acute or convalescent COVID-19.

V gene TRBV9 combines with J gene TRBJ2-3; 9 nucleotides agree with TRBD2. J was trimmed by 5 bases and V by 4 bases; bases with no gene match: 14. The germline gives CDR1 SGDLS, CDR2 YYNGEE. The CDR3 spans 17 residues. This CDR3 is CASSTLGGSGGGDTQYF. Here the CDR3 DNA reads TGTGCCAGCAGCACCCTCGGAGGTAGCGGGGGCGGAGATACGCAGTATTTT.

V is TRBV5-1 and J is TRBJ2-2; no definite D call. This CDR3 is built from 16 residues. V lost 0 bases, J lost 4 bases, and 13 bases lay in between. Germline assignment: CDR1 SGHRS and CDR2 YFSETQ. The CDR3 region has the DNA TGCGCCAGCAGCTTGGAAGCCAACTTGTTCACCGGGGAGCTGTTTTTT. Translated: CASSLEANLFTGELFF.

CDR3 protein: CASSARTGGGGETQYF. The CDR3 DNA sequence: TGTGCCAGCAGCGCCCGGACAGGGGGCGGGGGGGAGACCCAGTACTTC. V and J are TRBV7-3 and TRBJ2-5; 11 nucleotides match TRBD1. The CDR3 is 16 residues long. Germline V gene lookup returns CDR1 SGHTA and CDR2 FQGTGA. Germline trimming cut 5 bases from V and 5 bases from J; bases unmatched to any gene: 10.

The chain recombines TRBV6-5 with TRBJ1-2; D is perhaps TRBD1 (6 bases). Germline values: CDR1 MNHEY, CDR2 SVGAGI. Between the trimmed V and J ends, which lost 6 bases and 4 bases, there was a span of 15 bases. The CDR3 spans 14 residues. CDR3 nucleotide sequence: TGTGCCAGCAGCCGACAGGTGACCGGCTATGGCTACACCTTC. The encoded protein is CASSRQVTGYGYTF.

V and J are TRBV24-1 and TRBJ2-2; tentative D call: TRBD1 (5 bases). The V and J ends lost 3 bases and 6 bases respectively, with 13 bases between them. The germline gives CDR1 KGHDR, CDR2 SFDVKD. This CDR3 is built from 15 residues. CDR3 DNA: TGTGCCACCAGTGATACCAGGGCTTTGGCCGGGGAGCTGTTTTTT. Translated, it gives CATSDTRALAGELFF.

This clone was seen once. CDR3: CAWTAGGTGELFF. The DNA for the CDR3 is TGTGCCTGGACCGCGGGGGGAACCGGGGAGCTGTTTTTT. The V gene is TRBV30, the J gene TRBJ2-2; 8 bases map to TRBD2. The CDR3 consists of 13 residues. Germline V gives CDR1 GTSNPN, CDR2 SVGIG (reference sequence). V was pared by 4 bases and J by 5 bases, with 3 bases of the junction left unmatched. The full variable domain, in which reference TRBV30 and TRBJ2-2 provide the parts outside the CDR3, is SQTIHQWPATLVQPVGSPLSLECTVEGTSNPNLYWYRQAAGRGLQLLFYSVGIGQISSEVPQNLSASRPQDRQFILSSKKLLLSDSGFYLCAWTAGGTGELFFGEGSRLTVL.

This clone showed up just a few times. The V call is TRBV13, the J call TRBJ1-1; TRBD1 matches at 10 bases. Germline-derived CDR1 and CDR2 are PRHDT and FYEKMQ (reference sequence). CDR3 size: 15 residues. V lost 8 bases and J lost 4; bases outside the gene matches: 10. The CDR3 protein is CASLWRTGGITEAFF. The DNA of the CDR3 is TGTGCCAGCCTATGGAGGACAGGGGGGATCACTGAAGCTTTCTTT.

The chain recombines TRBV6-5 with TRBJ1-6; 7 bases are shared with TRBD1. Looked up from germline, CDR1 is MNHEY and CDR2 is SVGAGI. The CDR3 has 14 residues. With 6 bases clipped from V and 5 bases from J, the junction kept 4 bases outside the gene matches. In DNA form, the CDR3 reads TGTGCCAGCAGCCGGGACAGAAATAATTCACCCCTCCACTTT. Protein: CASSRDRNNSPLHF.

J is TRBJ1-1 and V is TRBV6-5; no definite D call. The germline gives CDR1 MNHEY, CDR2 SVGAGI. Trimming shortened V by 6 bases and J by 3 bases, and 5 bases separated the two germline ends. The CDR3 sequence is 11 residues long. The CDR3 reads CASRVDTEAFF. The CDR3 nucleotides are TGTGCCAGCAGGGTAGACACTGAAGCTTTCTTT.

This chain uses TRBV6-5 with TRBJ2-2, with a weak D call TRBD2 (5 bases). The CDR3 is made up of 15 amino acids. V lost 2 bases and J 4 bases, leaving 11 bases between the germline ends. Germline V CDR1 and CDR2: MNHEY, SVGAGI. The CDR3 here is CASSYRPGSTGELFF. CDR3 DNA: TGTGCCAGCAGTTACAGGCCGGGGAGCACCGGGGAGCTGTTTTTT.

V is TRBV7-2 and J is TRBJ2-7; D is ambiguous. Germline V CDR1 and CDR2: SGHTA, FQGNSA. The V gene lost 3 bases and the J gene lost 4 bases, with 7 bases spanning the gap. There are 12 residues in the CDR3. CDR3 sequence: CASSFPRYEQYF. The CDR3 DNA reads TGTGCCAGCAGCTTCCCCAGGTACGAGCAGTACTTC. Based on the CDR3 plus reference TRBV7-2 and TRBJ2-7, the full variable domain is GAGVSQSPSNKVTEKGKDVELRCDPISGHTALYWYRQSLGQGLEFLIYFQGNSAPDKSGLPSDRFSAERTGGSVSTLTIQRTQQEDSAVYLCASSFPRYEQYFGPGTRLTVT.

V is TRBV3-1 (or the pseudogene TRBV3-2) and J is TRBJ2-5; 14 bases match TRBD2. V was pared by 0 bases and J by 4 bases, with 13 bases of the junction left unmatched. The germline CDR1 and CDR2 sequences are LGHDT and YNNKEL (reference sequence). The CDR3 runs to 20 residues. The CDR3, as DNA: TGTGCCAGCAGCCAAGATCCTTGGGGACTAGCGGGGGTCCGGGGAGAGACCCAGTACTTC. It specifies CASSQDPWGLAGVRGETQYF.

This clone was detected only once. The rearrangement uses TRBV15 and TRBJ2-7, with a possible D match to TRBD2 (6 bases). Per the germline V gene, CDR1 is LNHNV and CDR2 is YYDKDF (reference sequence). The V gene lost 0 bases and the J gene lost 9 bases, with 9 bases spanning the gap. The CDR3 contains 12 residues. As DNA, the CDR3 is TGTGCCACCAGCAGAGATCAACTAGCGCAGTACGTC. This gives the protein CATSRDQLAQYV.

V usage is TRBV2 and J usage is TRBJ1-6; D not resolved. Trimming took 0 bases from V and 4 from J, leaving 4 bases between them. The germline V gene encodes CDR1 SNHLY and CDR2 FYNNEI. The CDR3 has 14 amino acids. CDR3 bases: TGTGCCAGCAGTGAAGCGCGATATAATTCACCCCTCCACTTT. It translates to CASSEARYNSPLHF.

CDR3 amino acids: CASSDFAGGQETQYF. Here the CDR3 DNA reads TGTGCCAGCAGTGATTTTGCAGGGGGCCAAGAGACCCAGTACTTC. The chain couples TRBV2 to TRBJ2-5; 7 bases fit TRBD1. V lost 3 bases and J lost 1; bases outside the gene matches: 5. This CDR3 region has 15 residues. CDR1 and CDR2 (germline): SNHLY, FYNNEI.

The CDR3 region is CASSLTSGGQQFF. The CDR3 nucleotides are TGTGCCAGCAGTTTGACTAGCGGGGGGCAGCAGTTCTTC. The chain joins TRBV12-3 or TRBV12-4 to TRBJ2-1; 13 bases match TRBD2. CDR3 length equals 13 residues. J was trimmed by 11 bases and V by 3 bases; bases with no gene match: 1.

The chain is built from TRBV11-2 and TRBJ2-1, with TRBD2 as a possible D gene (6 bases). The length of the CDR3 is 17 residues. V lost 0 bases and J lost 0, with 12 bases in between. Germline V gives CDR1 SGHAT, CDR2 FQNNGV. The CDR3 DNA sequence: TGTGCCAGCAGCTTAGATTTATACGGGAGCTCCTACAATGAGCAGTTCTTC. Protein: CASSLDLYGSSYNEQFF. The full variable domain, rest sourced from reference TRBV11-2 and TRBJ2-1, is EAGVAQSPRYKIIEKRQSVAFWCNPISGHATLYWYQQILGQGPKLLIQFQNNGVVDDSQLPKDRFSAERLKGVDSTLKIQPAKLEDSAVYLCASSLDLYGSSYNEQFFGPGTRLTVL.

In its sample, this clone was seen once. The gene calls are TRBV4-1 and TRBJ1-5, with D possibly matching TRBD1 (6 bases). From germline, CDR1 is MGHRA and CDR2 YSYEKL. V was clipped by 0 bases and J by 5 bases, with 11 bases between them. The CDR3 totals 15 residues. The chain's CDR3 is CASSQDRGHYQPQHF. CDR3 nucleotides: TGCGCCAGCAGCCAAGACAGGGGACACTATCAGCCCCAGCATTTT.

The V and J genes are TRBV4-1 and TRBJ2-4, with a possible D match to TRBD1 (6 bases). V was cut by 0 bases and J by 0 bases, with 12 bases left in between. Germline CDR1 is MGHRA and CDR2 is YSYEKL. This CDR3 has 17 residues. CDR3 amino acids: CASSQDNDRPAKNIQYF. The CDR3 region has the DNA TGCGCCAGCAGCCAAGATAATGACAGGCCAGCCAAAAACATTCAGTACTTC.

The genes are TRBV23-1 and TRBJ2-2; 12 nucleotides match TRBD2. TRBV23-1 qualifies as an ORF whose function is uncertain. Trimming at V came to 2 bases and at J to 6 bases, leaving 10 bases not matched to a gene. The CDR3 has 18 amino acids. The CDR3 region has the DNA TGCGCCAGCAGTCAACTCCGGACTAGCGGGGATTCGGCCGGGGAGCTGTTTTTT. It encodes CASSQLRTSGDSAGELFF.

Concerning this clone: Other DNA sequences in this specimen translate into the identical CDR3. DNA of the CDR3: TGTGCCAGCAGTTTATCCGGCCAGGGCTATGGCTACACCTTC. This codes for CASSLSGQGYGYTF. V is TRBV27 and J is TRBJ1-2, with D perhaps TRBD1 (5 bases). The germline gives CDR1 MNHEY, CDR2 SMNVEV (reference sequence). CDR3 length: 14 residues. With 0 bases removed from V and 4 bases from J, the gap between germline ends came to 9 bases.

The V call is TRBV28, the J call TRBJ1-1, with D hard to call. Germline V lookup: CDR1 MDHEN, CDR2 SYDVKM. The length of the CDR3 is 13 residues. V shed 8 bases and J shed 1 base, with 11 bases lying between them. In DNA form, the CDR3 reads TGTGCCAGCGAGGCCCCTCAGAACACTGAAGCTTTCTTT. This sequence encodes CASEAPQNTEAFF.

In nucleotides, the CDR3 is TGCGCCAGCCGACCGGGGGGGGCCCCTATAGGGGAGCTGTTTTTT. Amino acid sequence: CASRPGGAPIGELFF. The chain recombines TRBV4-1 with TRBJ2-2, with TRBD2 matching 8 bases. The V gene end was trimmed by 8 bases and the J gene end by 8 bases; junction bases not matched to a gene: 13. Germline V lookup: CDR1 MGHRA, CDR2 YSYEKL. This CDR3 contains 15 residues.

The genes are TRBV13 and TRBJ1-1; D may be TRBD1 (5 bases). The CDR3 consists of 15 residues. V was cut by 4 bases and J by 1 base, with 13 bases left in between. The germline V gene encodes CDR1 PRHDT and CDR2 FYEKMQ (reference sequence). The CDR3 reads CASSSFETENTEAFF. CDR3 coding DNA: TGTGCCAGCAGCTCTTTTGAGACAGAGAACACTGAAGCTTTCTTT.

The chain carries TRBV6-5 and TRBJ2-5; 7 bases map to TRBD1. Germline loops: CDR1 MNHEY, CDR2 SVGAGI. The ends lost 6 bases at V and 1 base at J; junction bases unmatched: 2. The length of the CDR3 is 13 residues. CDR3: CASRGTAQETQYF. CDR3 DNA sequence: TGTGCCAGCAGAGGGACAGCCCAAGAGACCCAGTACTTC.

This clone was detected once. The chain employs TRBV18 and TRBJ1-2, with TRBD1 matching 7 bases. This CDR3 is 15 amino acids long. With 0 bases clipped from V and 4 bases from J, the junction kept 5 bases outside the gene matches. Germline assignment: CDR1 KGHSH and CDR2 LQKENI. CDR3: CASSPPSTGFYGYTF. In nucleotides, the CDR3 is TGTGCCAGCTCACCACCTTCGACAGGGTTCTATGGCTACACCTTC. The full variable domain, rest sourced from reference TRBV18 and TRBJ1-2, is NAGVMQNPRHLVRRRGQEARLRCSPMKGHSHVYWYRQLPEEGLKFMVYLQKENIIDESGMPKERFSAEFPKEGPSILRIQQVVRGDSAAYFCASSPPSTGFYGYTFGSGTRLTVV.

This clone has only one observation. The rearrangement joins TRBV3-1 (or the pseudogene TRBV3-2) to TRBJ2-2; TRBD2 matches at 12 bases. This CDR3 is 17 amino acids long. With V trimmed by 4 bases and J by 2 bases, 5 bases remained unmatched. Per the germline V gene, CDR1 is LGHDT and CDR2 is YNNKEL (reference sequence). The CDR3 region has the DNA TGTGCCAGCAGCCCGACTAGCGGGGGCGGTAACACCGGGGAGCTGTTTTTT. Its protein is CASSPTSGGGNTGELFF.

The chain joins TRBV29-1 to TRBJ1-2, with TRBD1 identical over 7 bases. V trimming: 2 bases; J trimming: 3 bases; junction bases outside the gene matches: 3. The CDR3 covers 13 residues. Germline loops: CDR1 SQVTM, CDR2 ANQGSEA. CDR3 sequence (DNA): TGCAGCGTTGAAAACAGGGGCCACTATGGCTACACCTTC. It specifies CSVENRGHYGYTF.